This TCR beta chain stems from a study of blood T cells in healthy people across ages. Together with a sample-barcoded 5' primer, a J-beta primer mix was included in a second PCR lasting about 7 to 11 cycles. MiXCR was run by TCRdb on the 5' RACE reads, yielding one entry per CDR3 protein. The top ten hold 40% to 50% of the sample, which has approximately 730,000 distinct CDR3 sequences, less than 70% seen once. This CDR3 contains 16 residues. From germline, CDR1 is SGHRS and CDR2 YFSETQ. The clonotype originates from a man at least 80 years old in good health. The sample taken for sequencing was blood. V and J are TRBV5-1 and TRBJ2-5; 9 bases fit TRBD1. The end of the DNA fits TRBJ2-7 better, so the J call may be wrong. Here the CDR3 reads CASSKQGQGPSGEQYF. DNA for the CDR3: TGCGCCAGCAGCAAACAGGGACAGGGCCCTTCGGGCGAGCAGTACTTC.